One and the same sample provided the 14 T cell receptor beta chains below, sequenced in a study of blood T cell repertoires in COVID-19. Sequenced by immunoSEQ multiplex PCR; TCRdb stores in-frame clones only, minus some. The sample has around 340,000 clones, approximately 89% seen once; the top ten hold 3% to 4.5%. Specimen: peripheral blood. These receptors were taken from a woman aged 60-75 years with COVID-19, enrolled during active disease.

This chain connects TRBV14 to TRBJ1-2; 11 nucleotides match TRBD1. Germline V gene lookup returns CDR1 SGHDN and CDR2 FVKESK. The ends lost 0 bases at V and 8 bases at J; junction bases unmatched: 11. This CDR3 comprises 17 residues. CDR3 sequence reads: CASSQDIFGQGAHGYTF. The CDR3 region has the DNA TGTGCCAGCAGCCAAGATATTTTCGGACAGGGGGCGCACGGCTACACCTTC.

CDR3 sequence (DNA): TGTGCCAGCAGCTTAGTCAGAACGGGAGCGCAGTATTTT. Protein sequence: CASSLVRTGAQYF. This chain links TRBV7-2 with TRBJ2-3, with D possibly matching TRBD2 (6 bases). CDR3 length: 13 residues. Germline assignment: CDR1 SGHTA and CDR2 FQGNSA. The V and J ends lost 1 base and 10 bases respectively, with 12 bases between them.

The chain uses TRBV19 and TRBJ1-1; D is unresolved. The V gene's germline CDR1 is LNHDA and CDR2 SQIVND (reference sequence). Deletions cut 4 bases from V and 7 bases from J, with 19 bases between. The length of the CDR3 is 15 residues. As DNA, the CDR3 is TGTGCCAGTAGTACGCACCAGGCCCCTACCCTTGAAGCTTTCTTT. It yields the protein CASSTHQAPTLEAFF.

The sample holds one count of this clone. This chain links TRBV5-8 with TRBJ2-3, with 9 bases that match TRBD2. Losses at the gene ends were 0 bases for V and 2 bases for J; bases not matched to a gene: 4. Germline V gene sequence: CDR1 SGHTS, CDR2 YDEGEE. There are 16 residues in the CDR3. CDR3 sequence reads: CASSLAERGVTDTQYF. In nucleotides, the CDR3 is TGTGCCAGCAGCTTGGCCGAGCGGGGGGTCACAGATACGCAGTATTTT. Supplemented by reference TRBV5-8 and TRBJ2-3, the full variable domain reads EAGVTQSPTHLIKTRGQQATLRCSPISGHTSVYWYQQALGLGLQFLLWYDEGEERNRGNFPPRFSGRQFPNYSSELNVNALELEDSALYLCASSLAERGVTDTQYFGPGTRLTVL.

V usage is TRBV30 and J usage is TRBJ1-1; maybe TRBD1 (6 bases). Germline values: CDR1 GTSNPN, CDR2 SVGIG (reference sequence). V gave up 3 bases and J gave up 4 bases, with 18 bases separating them. The CDR3 spans 15 residues. CDR3 in amino acids: CAWRATGWWGTEAFF. The DNA of the CDR3 is TGTGCCTGGAGGGCTACAGGGTGGTGGGGCACTGAAGCTTTCTTT.

The chain recombines TRBV5-1 with TRBJ1-1; no reliable D call. The CDR3 is 15 amino acids. Germline V gives CDR1 SGHRS, CDR2 YFSETQ. Trimming shortened V by 4 bases and J by 4 bases, and 17 bases separated the two germline ends. DNA for the CDR3: TGCGCCAGCAGCGTCTATGGAGGCACGAGCACTGAAGCTTTCTTT. Translation gives CASSVYGGTSTEAFF.

The V gene is TRBV18, the J gene TRBJ2-5; D may be TRBD1 (6 bases). The CDR3 covers 16 residues. CDR1 is KGHSH, CDR2 LQKENI, per germline. Trimming cost V 6 bases and J 0 bases, with 17 bases left between them. The chain's CDR3 is CASSPDRNQYQETQYF. The CDR3 bases are TGTGCCAGCTCCCCCGACAGGAACCAGTACCAAGAGACCCAGTACTTC.

This rearrangement joins TRBV19 to TRBJ1-5; maybe TRBD1 (6 bases). The length of the CDR3 is 13 residues. Germline V gene data show CDR1 as LNHDA and CDR2 as SQIVND (reference sequence). V lost 5 bases and J 6 bases, leaving 11 bases between the germline ends. CDR3 coding DNA: TGTGCCAGTAGTTGGCAGGGGAGTCAGCCCCAGCATTTT. Translated: CASSWQGSQPQHF. Supplemented by reference TRBV19 and TRBJ1-5, the full variable domain reads DGGITQSPKYLFRKEGQNVTLSCEQNLNHDAMYWYRQDPGQGLRLIYYSQIVNDFQKGDIAEGYSVSREKKESFPLTVTSAQKNPTAFYLCASSWQGSQPQHFGDGTRLSIL.

The rearrangement links TRBV5-1 to TRBJ2-1; 14 positions match TRBD2. The CDR3 spans 16 residues. Germline V lookup: CDR1 SGHRS, CDR2 YFSETQ. V gave up 3 bases and J gave up 3 bases; unmatched junction bases: 2. The CDR3 nucleotides read TGCGCCAGCAGCTGGGGACTAGCGGGGGACTACAATGAGCAGTTCTTC. Residues: CASSWGLAGDYNEQFF.

This clone was counted only a few times. The chain combines TRBV28 with TRBJ1-4; D gene uncertain. V was cut by 2 bases and J by 8 bases, with 9 bases left in between. CDR1 and CDR2 (germline): MDHEN, SYDVKM. The CDR3 sequence is 13 residues long. In nucleotides, the CDR3 is TGTGCCAGCAGTTTACTCAGTAACGAAAAACTGTTTTTT. This gives the protein CASSLLSNEKLFF. Full variable domain (missing parts from reference TRBV28 and TRBJ1-4): DVKVTQSSRYLVKRTGEKVFLECVQDMDHENMFWYRQDPGLGLRLIYFSYDVKMKEKGDIPEGYSVSREKKERFSLILESASTNQTSMYLCASSLLSNEKLFFGSGTQLSVL.

The chain employs TRBV11-2 and TRBJ2-7; TRBD2 agrees at 13 bases. CDR1 and CDR2 from the germline V gene are SGHAT and FQNNGV. This CDR3 contains 15 residues. Trimming at V came to 5 bases and at J to 6 bases, leaving 7 bases not matched to a gene. The CDR3 loop reads CASSRGTSGVREQYF. CDR3 nucleotides: TGTGCCAGCAGCCGCGGGACTAGCGGGGTACGCGAGCAGTACTTC.

The genes are TRBV12-3 or TRBV12-4 and TRBJ2-7, with D uncertain. Trimming removed 5 bases at V and 4 bases at J, with 9 bases between. The CDR3 is 12 residues long. Written as DNA, the CDR3 is TGTGCCAGCAGTATTACAGATTACGAGCAGTACTTC. Encoded protein: CASSITDYEQYF.

The V gene is TRBV9, the J gene TRBJ2-7; 8 bases are shared with TRBD2. CDR3 length: 18 residues. V lost 0 bases and J lost 3; bases outside the gene matches: 14. In germline, CDR1 is SGDLS, CDR2 YYNGEE. CDR3 protein: CASSVDGSGTRKGYEQYF. The CDR3 DNA follows: TGTGCCAGCAGCGTAGACGGATCCGGGACTAGAAAGGGCTACGAGCAGTACTTC.

The chain has TRBV7-2 and TRBJ2-2; 7 bases fit TRBD2. With 2 bases clipped from V and 2 bases from J, the junction kept 11 bases outside the gene matches. Looked up from germline, CDR1 is SGHTA and CDR2 is FQGNSA. The CDR3 loop spans 18 amino acids. CDR3 sequence reads: CASSLRGGGAPNTGELFF. The CDR3 DNA reads as TGTGCCAGCAGCTTAAGGGGCGGGGGAGCTCCTAACACCGGGGAGCTGTTTTTT. Full variable domain (rest looked up from reference TRBV7-2 and TRBJ2-2): GAGVSQSPSNKVTEKGKDVELRCDPISGHTALYWYRQSLGQGLEFLIYFQGNSAPDKSGLPSDRFSAERTGGSVSTLTIQRTQQEDSAVYLCASSLRGGGAPNTGELFFGEGSRLTVL.